This TCR beta chain was observed in a study of OX40 agonist ivuxolimab in advanced cancers. Study overall: Hepatocellular carcinoma, melanoma, renal cell or head and neck cancer was diagnosed in the dose-escalation patients. Three patients showed partial responses: one hepatocellular carcinoma and two cutaneous melanoma cases.

The assay was immunoSEQ multiplex PCR, and TCRdb's table has in-frame clones only and misses some. The data hold 70,000 to 80,000 clones, with approximately 87% observed a single time. Trimming pared 0 bases from V and 0 bases from J, leaving 15 bases between. The CDR3 has 19 amino acids. The V gene's germline CDR1 is LGHNA and CDR2 YNFKEQ. The receptor's source is an adult with an advanced solid tumor such as melanoma, head and neck, liver or kidney cancer. The sample consisted of CD4+ or CD8+ T cells sorted from blood, taken in a trial of the OX40 agonist ivuxolimab. The chain uses TRBV4-2 and TRBJ2-6, with D perhaps matching TRBD2 (5 bases). The CDR3 spells CASSQDPIPAGSGANVLTF. The CDR3 region has the DNA TGTGCCAGCAGCCAAGATCCGATCCCCGCGGGCTCTGGGGCCAACGTCCTGACTTTC.